This TCR beta chain was sequenced during a study of T-cell memory formation after mild COVID-19. Study findings and constraints: Contracting clones, day 15 to 85, had balanced CD4/CD8, and later expanders favored CD4+. Largely, contracting CD4+ clones fell within CM and EM, and contracting CD8+ clones within EMRA.

This clonotype was seen repeatedly, ten times or more. Its antigen is unknown. MiXCR, run by TCRdb on the 5' RACE reads, gives a single entry per CDR3 protein. The data contain almost 550,000 distinct CDR3 sequences, about a fifth of them singletons. CDR1 and CDR2 (germline): SGHAT, FQNNGV. CDR3 size: 15 residues. V was cut by 5 bases and J by 0 bases, with 11 bases left in between. The clonotype comes from an adult woman who had mild COVID-19 (a few samples of this study predate the infection). Cell type and time point are not known. The sequenced sample consisted of PBMCs or a T cell subset sorted from them (not recorded which). This sequence joins TRBV11-2 and TRBJ1-5, with D perhaps matching TRBD1 (5 bases). In DNA, the CDR3 is TGTGCCAGCAGCCCTCAGGGATATAGCAATCAGCCCCAGCATTTT. Residues: CASSPQGYSNQPQHF.